This is a list of T cell receptor beta chains from one sample in a study of blood T cell repertoires in COVID-19. Data came from immunoSEQ multiplex PCR; TCRdb stores just in-frame clones and leaves some out. The sample gives 100,000 or so clones, about 84% of which show up once; about 13% is in the top ten. Sequenced: peripheral blood. The receptors derive from a human donor in a cohort sampled during active COVID-19. Both conserved end residues are part of each CDR3. The D gene is left open where the match is weak. Rows give clone size only sometimes, using once, few, many, or a class for an expanded clone.

j_call cdr3_length d_call clone_size v_call cdr3_nt cdr3_aa
TRBJ2-1 15 TRBD2 NA TRBV15 TGTGCCACCAGCATCGGGACTAGCGGGAGGAATGAGCAGTTCTTC CATSIGTSGRNEQFF
TRBJ1-6 14 NA NA TRBV3-1/TRBV3-2 TGTGCCAGCAGCCAAGTATGGAGGAATTCACCCCTCCACTTT CASSQVWRNSPLHF
TRBJ2-1 15 NA NA TRBV11-3 TGTGCCAGCAGCTTAGATCCGGGAACCTACAATGAGCAGTTCTTC CASSLDPGTYNEQFF
TRBJ2-7 14 NA NA TRBV3-1/TRBV3-2 TGTGCCAGCAGCCAAGACTTAAGAGGGAACGAGCAGTACTTC CASSQDLRGNEQYF
TRBJ2-3 13 NA NA TRBV12-3/TRBV12-4 TGTGCCAGCAGTTTTGGCGGAACAGATACGCAGTATTTT CASSFGGTDTQYF
TRBJ2-5 15 NA NA TRBV18 TGTGCCAGCTCACCCATCCCACAGGGCGGTGAGACCCAGTACTTC CASSPIPQGGETQYF
TRBJ2-7 14 TRBD2 NA TRBV2 TGTGCCAGCAGTGATTTGTGGCTAGCGGGCGAGCAGTACTTC CASSDLWLAGEQYF
TRBJ2-5 14 NA NA TRBV10-2 TGCGCCAGCAGTGTATGGGCAGTACAAGAGACCCAGTACTTC CASSVWAVQETQYF
TRBJ2-7 12 NA NA TRBV29-1 TGCAGCGTTTTTAACCCGGGAAACGAGCAGTACTTC CSVFNPGNEQYF
TRBJ2-1 16 NA NA TRBV15 TGTGCCACCAGCACCCGGACTGTTGAGCATTACAATGAGCAGTTCTTC CATSTRTVEHYNEQFF
TRBJ1-1 14 NA NA TRBV7-2 TGTGCCAGCAGCCCAGGGCCTATTAAGACTGAAGCTTTCTTT CASSPGPIKTEAFF
TRBJ2-3 18 TRBD2 once TRBV9 TGTGCCAGCAGCCCGAGGACTAGCGGGGAATTGGGCTCAGATACGCAGTATTTT CASSPRTSGELGSDTQYF
TRBJ1-1 10 NA few TRBV20-1 TGCAGTGCTAAGGACATAGAGGCTTTCTTT CSAKDIEAFF
TRBJ2-1 15 TRBD2 NA TRBV3-1/TRBV3-2 TGTGCCAGCAGCCAAGCACTAGCGGGGTACAATGAGCAGTTCTTC CASSQALAGYNEQFF
TRBJ2-1 13 NA NA TRBV19 TGTGCCTCAAGAGGCACCTCCTACAATGAGCAGTTCTTC CASRGTSYNEQFF
TRBJ2-5 15 TRBD1 NA TRBV7-6 TGTGCCAGCAGCTTAGCCAGGGGGCTGGAAGAGACCCAGTACTTC CASSLARGLEETQYF
TRBJ1-1 15 TRBD1 NA TRBV10-2 TGCGCCAGCAGCGAACAGGGGGCATTATACACTGAAGCTTTCTTT CASSEQGALYTEAFF
TRBJ1-1 13 NA once TRBV5-1 TGCGCCAGCAGCAACGCGGGGAGTACTGAAGCTTTCTTT CASSNAGSTEAFF
TRBJ2-3 15 NA few TRBV7-2 TGTGCCAGCAGCTTAGGGGGCAACTCAAGAGATACGCAGTATTTT CASSLGGNSRDTQYF
TRBJ1-1 12 TRBD1 few TRBV7-9 TGTGCCAGCAGCTGGAGGGGGCTTGAAGCTTTCTTT CASSWRGLEAFF
TRBJ1-6 15 NA NA TRBV18 TGTGCCAGCTCACCCACCTCTGGGGAGGATTCACCCCTCCACTTT CASSPTSGEDSPLHF
TRBJ2-7 11 NA NA TRBV6-1 TGTGCCAGCAGTGAACTATACGAGCAGTACTTC CASSELYEQYF
TRBJ1-1 15 NA NA TRBV3-1/TRBV3-2 TGTGCCAGCAGCCAAGGGACGGGGATGAACACTGAAGCTTTCTTT CASSQGTGMNTEAFF
TRBJ1-1 13 NA NA TRBV5-4 TGTGCCAGCAGCTTCAGTCAGGCCACTGAAGCTTTCTTT CASSFSQATEAFF
TRBJ2-3 13 TRBD2 NA TRBV6-5 TGTGCCAGCAATGCGGGGGGCACAGATACGCAGTATTTT CASNAGGTDTQYF
TRBJ2-7 14 NA NA TRBV7-9 TGTGCCAGCAGCGGTAGGACAGACACCTACGAGCAGTACTTC CASSGRTDTYEQYF
TRBJ1-6 17 NA few TRBV2 TGTGCCAGCAGTGAGCGGGGATGGAGAGGGACGAATTCACCCCTCCACTTT CASSERGWRGTNSPLHF